These 32 T cell receptor beta chains were all obtained from the same sample, sequenced in a study of OX40 agonist ivuxolimab in advanced cancers. Assay: immunoSEQ multiplex PCR; the TCRdb copy retains only in-frame clones and omits some. The table has tens of thousands of clones, 89% seen once. The source was CD4+ or CD8+ T cells sorted from blood, collected in a trial of the OX40 agonist ivuxolimab. The receptors here all came from an adult with an advanced solid tumor such as melanoma, head and neck, liver or kidney cancer.

In this sample, this clone turned up once. The gene calls are TRBV10-1 and TRBJ2-7, with unresolved D. CDR1 is WNHNN and CDR2 is SYGVQD in the germline V gene (reference sequence). V was pared by 0 bases and J by 4 bases, with 10 bases between. This CDR3 region has 14 residues. The CDR3 spells CASSESQPPYEQYF. The DNA for the CDR3 is TGCGCCAGCAGTGAGTCACAGCCCCCGTACGAGCAGTACTTC.

The chain is built from TRBV18 and TRBJ2-1, with TRBD2 matching 9 bases. Germline-derived CDR1 and CDR2 are KGHSH and LQKENI. V trimming: 6 bases; J trimming: 9 bases; junction bases outside the gene matches: 15. This CDR3 contains 16 residues. The DNA of the CDR3 is TGTGCCAGCTCCCCTACGGTAGGGCTAGCGGGACTTGAGCAGTTCTTC. Translating gives CASSPTVGLAGLEQFF.

V usage is TRBV19 and J usage is TRBJ2-7; D might be TRBD2 (7 bases). Germline V gene sequence: CDR1 LNHDA, CDR2 SQIVND (reference sequence). Trimming removed 2 bases at V and 4 bases at J, with 27 bases between. This CDR3 spans 19 amino acids. As DNA, the CDR3 is TGTGCCAGTAGTATAAGCGGAAGTGGGGGGGCAGGGGATAATTACGAGCAGTACTTC. As protein: CASSISGSGGAGDNYEQYF.

This chain connects TRBV19 to TRBJ1-5; a possible D gene is TRBD1 (6 bases). The CDR3 is made up of 16 amino acids. V was clipped by 5 bases and J by 7 bases, with 21 bases between them. Germline lookup yields CDR1 LNHDA and CDR2 SQIVND (reference sequence). The CDR3 sequence is CASSPRRQAEQQPQHF. CDR3 DNA: TGTGCCAGTAGTCCACGACGACAGGCCGAACAGCAGCCCCAGCATTTT.

The rearrangement joins TRBV7-2 to TRBJ2-7; D gene uncertain. The CDR3 has 13 amino acids. With 1 base removed from V and 3 bases from J, the gap between germline ends came to 7 bases. Germline CDR1 reads SGHTA; CDR2 reads FQGNSA. The CDR3 spells CASSLEPFYEQYF. As DNA, the CDR3 is TGTGCCAGCAGCTTAGAACCTTTCTACGAGCAGTACTTC.

The chain links TRBV19 to TRBJ1-1, with 8 bases that match TRBD1. V shed 3 bases, J shed 2 bases, and the junction held 8 bases outside the gene matches. CDR3 size: 16 residues. Germline V gene data show CDR1 as LNHDA and CDR2 as SQIVND (reference sequence). The CDR3 protein is CASSILGQVSNTEAFF. The CDR3 coding sequence is TGTGCCAGTAGTATTTTGGGACAGGTAAGCAACACTGAAGCTTTCTTT.

The chain recombines TRBV7-8 with TRBJ2-7; 10 bases align to TRBD1. Germline loops: CDR1 SGHVS, CDR2 FQNEAQ. The CDR3 sequence is 13 residues long. V was pared by 8 bases and J by 5 bases, with 6 bases of the junction left unmatched. The CDR3 nucleotides read TGTGCCAGCCGGGACAGGGGTAGGCACGAGCAGTACTTC. It encodes CASRDRGRHEQYF. Supplemented by reference TRBV7-8 and TRBJ2-7, the full variable domain reads GAGVSQSPRYKVAKRGQDVALRCDPISGHVSLFWYQQALGQGPEFLTYFQNEAQLDKSGLPSDRFFAERPEGSVSTLKIQRTQQEDSAVYLCASRDRGRHEQYFGPGTRLTVT.

The chain joins TRBV18 to TRBJ2-2; D possibly corresponds to TRBD1 (6 bases). This CDR3 comprises 14 residues. Germline V CDR1 and CDR2: KGHSH, LQKENI. V lost 6 bases to trimming and J lost 1 base, with 9 bases between them. The CDR3 coding sequence is TGTGCCAGCTCTCAGGGACAGAACACCGGGGAGCTGTTTTTT. This gives the protein CASSQGQNTGELFF.

V usage is TRBV5-1 and J usage is TRBJ2-7; D is perhaps TRBD1 (5 bases). V was cut by 0 bases and J by 6 bases, with 13 bases left in between. This CDR3 comprises 14 residues. Germline CDR1 and CDR2: SGHRS and YFSETQ. The CDR3 nucleotides read TGCGCCAGCAGCTTGGAGGTAGGGGTGGCCGAGCAGTACTTC. It codes for CASSLEVGVAEQYF.

This clone has a single count. The chain recombines TRBV30 with TRBJ2-3; 7 bases agree with TRBD1. The V segment lost 1 base and the J segment 5 bases; nucleotides outside the gene matches: 9. This CDR3 is 15 amino acids long. CDR1 is GTSNPN and CDR2 is SVGIG in the germline V gene (reference sequence). This CDR3 reads CAWSGLQGLGDTQYF. The CDR3 nucleotides are TGTGCCTGGAGTGGGTTACAGGGGCTGGGAGATACGCAGTATTTT.

The chain recombines TRBV10-1 with TRBJ1-1, with TRBD1 identical over 10 bases. Germline V gene lookup returns CDR1 WNHNN and CDR2 SYGVQD (reference sequence). V trimming: 6 bases; J trimming: 7 bases; junction bases outside the gene matches: 8. The CDR3 contains 14 residues. The CDR3 bases are TGCGCCAGCAGCCCGGGACAGGGGATCCGTGAAGCTTTCTTT. Protein: CASSPGQGIREAFF.

DNA for the CDR3: TGTGCCAGCACCGCCGGGACACCAAACACTGAAGCTTTCTTT. This codes for CASTAGTPNTEAFF. The chain couples TRBV6-5 to TRBJ1-1; perhaps TRBD1 as D (6 bases). The CDR3 is 14 residues long. V lost 7 bases and J 2 bases, leaving 14 bases between the germline ends. Germline V gives CDR1 MNHEY, CDR2 SVGAGI.

CDR3 protein: CASSLDWAVNTEAFF. The CDR3 DNA reads as TGTGCCAGCAGCTTAGATTGGGCGGTGAACACTGAAGCTTTCTTT. This sequence joins TRBV7-8 and TRBJ1-1, with D unclear. The ends were cut back, 1 base at V and 0 bases at J, with 9 bases in the middle. The CDR3 contains 15 residues. Germline lookup yields CDR1 SGHVS and CDR2 FQNEAQ.

V and J are TRBV27 and TRBJ2-1; tentative D call: TRBD1 (6 bases). The V and J ends lost 1 base and 5 bases respectively, with 9 bases between them. Germline lookup yields CDR1 MNHEY and CDR2 SMNVEV (reference sequence). The length of the CDR3 is 14 residues. The CDR3 sequence: CASSLWGHHNEQFF. CDR3 bases: TGTGCCAGCAGTTTATGGGGGCATCACAATGAGCAGTTCTTC.

The chain links TRBV7-2 to TRBJ1-5; the D is unclear. The CDR3 contains 13 residues. CDR1 and CDR2 from the germline V gene are SGHTA and FQGNSA. V dropped 4 bases and J dropped 5 bases, with 9 bases sitting between them. For the CDR3, the DNA is TGTGCCAGCAGCTCTGACCGAGATCAGCCCCAGCATTTT. Encoded protein: CASSSDRDQPQHF.

V gene TRBV19 combines with J gene TRBJ2-3; tentatively, D is TRBD2 (6 bases). Trimming shortened V by 3 bases and J by 1 base, and 8 bases separated the two germline ends. CDR3 size: 14 residues. Germline CDR1 is LNHDA and CDR2 is SQIVND (reference sequence). CDR3 sequence reads: CASSMASGTDTQYF. The CDR3 DNA is TGTGCCAGTAGTATGGCTAGCGGCACAGATACGCAGTATTTT.

V is TRBV7-9 and J is TRBJ1-2, with D perhaps TRBD1 (6 bases). Trimming cost V 5 bases and J 0 bases, with 13 bases left between them. The CDR3 consists of 15 residues. CDR1 and CDR2 from the germline V gene are SEHNR and FQNEAQ (reference sequence). CDR3 in amino acids: CASSKRTESNYGYTF. The CDR3 coding sequence is TGTGCCAGCAGCAAAAGGACAGAGTCTAACTATGGCTACACCTTC.

This chain uses TRBV10-3 with TRBJ1-5, with 7 bases aligning to TRBD1. The germline CDR1 and CDR2 sequences are ENHRY and SYGVKD. The CDR3 runs to 16 residues. Trimming cost V 2 bases and J 0 bases; bases outside gene matches: 4. The CDR3 protein is CAISERDSNSNQPQHF. The CDR3 DNA follows: TGTGCCATCAGTGAGCGGGACAGTAATAGCAATCAGCCCCAGCATTTT.

This clone was seen once. The chain carries TRBV6-5 and TRBJ1-5; TRBD1 might be the D (6 bases). Trimming removed 4 bases from V and 6 bases from J, with 16 bases in between. Germline V lookup: CDR1 MNHEY, CDR2 SVGAGI. The CDR3 sequence is 15 residues long. CDR3 amino acids: CASSLGQSVSQPQHF. Written as DNA, the CDR3 is TGTGCCAGCAGTTTGGGACAATCGGTCTCTCAGCCCCAGCATTTT.

The chain recombines TRBV18 with TRBJ2-1; D gene unclear. This CDR3 region has 13 residues. Trimming removed 2 bases at V and 7 bases at J, with 9 bases between. CDR1 and CDR2 from the germline V gene are KGHSH and LQKENI. Here the CDR3 DNA reads TGTGCCAGCTCACCAACCCCGCGAAATGAGCAGTTCTTC. As protein: CASSPTPRNEQFF.

J is TRBJ1-5 and V is TRBV5-8; D may be TRBD1 (6 bases). Germline values: CDR1 SGHTS, CDR2 YDEGEE. The CDR3 runs to 12 residues. V was clipped by 4 bases and J by 15 bases, with 17 bases between them. CDR3 coding DNA: TGTGCCAGCAGCCCGCAGACAGGAGCCACGCATTTT. Translating it yields CASSPQTGATHF. The full variable domain, its missing parts supplied by reference TRBV5-8 and TRBJ1-5, is EAGVTQSPTHLIKTRGQQATLRCSPISGHTSVYWYQQALGLGLQFLLWYDEGEERNRGNFPPRFSGRQFPNYSSELNVNALELEDSALYLCASSPQTGATHFGDGTRLSIL.

V usage is TRBV7-9 and J usage is TRBJ2-3, with D possibly matching TRBD2 (5 bases). The germline V gene has CDR1 SEHNR and CDR2 FQNEAQ (reference sequence). The CDR3 is 15 residues long. V lost 3 bases and J 1 base, leaving 11 bases between the germline ends. The CDR3 sequence: CASSFELGGTDTQYF. The CDR3 DNA sequence: TGTGCCAGCAGCTTTGAACTAGGTGGCACAGATACGCAGTATTTT.

The V call is TRBV6-5, the J call TRBJ2-2, with D uncertain. Germline values: CDR1 MNHEY, CDR2 SVGAGI. V was pared by 7 bases and J by 0 bases, with 9 bases between. The CDR3 is 14 residues long. CDR3 nucleotide sequence: TGTGCCAGCACGGACGGGCCGAACACCGGGGAGCTGTTTTTT. This gives the protein CASTDGPNTGELFF.

The chain links TRBV27 to TRBJ2-5, with TRBD1 identical over 8 bases. The CDR3 sequence is 17 residues long. Germline trimming cut 5 bases from V and 4 bases from J; bases unmatched to any gene: 15. CDR1 is MNHEY, CDR2 SMNVEV, per germline (reference sequence). The CDR3 DNA sequence: TGTGCCAGCAGTCCGTCGACAGGGGCCCTAAAAAGAGAGACCCAGTACTTC. The encoded protein is CASSPSTGALKRETQYF.

This clone has only one observation. This rearrangement joins TRBV11-2 to TRBJ2-4, with 12 nucleotides matching TRBD2. The V gene's germline CDR1 is SGHAT and CDR2 FQNNGV. V dropped 4 bases and J dropped 5; count of bases not matched to a gene: 3. This CDR3 is built from 15 residues. As DNA, the CDR3 is TGTGCCAGCAGCTCCCGGACTAGCGGGGAAAACATTCAGTACTTC. Protein sequence: CASSSRTSGENIQYF.

This chain joins TRBV19 and TRBJ2-4; the D gene is possibly TRBD1 (6 bases). Per germline, CDR1 LNHDA and CDR2 SQIVND (reference sequence). This CDR3 spans 14 amino acids. Trimming cost V 3 bases and J 7 bases, with 13 bases left between them. CDR3 in amino acids: CASSIGQGWNIQYF. DNA for the CDR3: TGTGCCAGTAGTATTGGTCAGGGGTGGAACATTCAGTACTTC. The variable domain in full, completed from reference TRBV19 and TRBJ2-4, reads DGGITQSPKYLFRKEGQNVTLSCEQNLNHDAMYWYRQDPGQGLRLIYYSQIVNDFQKGDIAEGYSVSREKKESFPLTVTSAQKNPTAFYLCASSIGQGWNIQYFGAGTRLSVL.

The chain is built from TRBV28 and TRBJ1-4; 9 bases agree with TRBD1. The CDR3 spans 15 residues. Unmatched junction bases numbered 2, after V lost 1 base and J lost 5 bases. Germline CDR1 reads MDHEN; CDR2 reads SYDVKM. The CDR3 DNA reads TGTGCCAGCAGTTTATTGGGACAGGGAAATGAAAAACTGTTTTTT. Amino acids: CASSLLGQGNEKLFF.

CDR3 sequence reads: CASSHRGDYGYTF. The CDR3 DNA sequence: TGTGCCAGCAGCCACAGGGGAGACTATGGCTACACCTTC. V and J are TRBV11-3 and TRBJ1-2; 7 nucleotides match TRBD1. From germline, CDR1 is SGHNT and CDR2 YENEEA. CDR3 size: 13 residues. V was clipped by 5 bases and J by 3 bases; unmatched bases: 3.

The J gene is TRBJ2-7, the V gene TRBV7-2; D might be TRBD2 (6 bases). Germline values: CDR1 SGHTA, CDR2 FQGNSA. This CDR3 comprises 15 residues. V lost 3 bases, J lost 3 bases, and 15 bases lay in between. This chain's CDR3 is CASSLVGGTYYEQYF. As DNA, the CDR3 is TGTGCCAGCAGCTTGGTGGGAGGTACCTACTACGAGCAGTACTTC. Looking up the rest from reference TRBV7-2 and TRBJ2-7 gives the full variable domain: GAGVSQSPSNKVTEKGKDVELRCDPISGHTALYWYRQSLGQGLEFLIYFQGNSAPDKSGLPSDRFSAERTGGSVSTLTIQRTQQEDSAVYLCASSLVGGTYYEQYFGPGTRLTVT.

The chain couples TRBV19 to TRBJ1-5; D call uncertain. V was shortened by 5 bases and J by 2 bases, with 13 bases between the two germline ends. Germline V gives CDR1 LNHDA, CDR2 SQIVND (reference sequence). The CDR3 covers 15 residues. CDR3 nucleotides: TGTGCCAGTAGTTTCGAGGGAAATGGCAATCAGCCCCAGCATTTT. This gives the protein CASSFEGNGNQPQHF.

The V gene is TRBV5-4, the J gene TRBJ1-1; D ambiguous. This CDR3 contains 14 residues. Per germline, CDR1 SGHNT and CDR2 YYREEE (reference sequence). Trimming removed 2 bases at V and 0 bases at J, with 8 bases between. The CDR3 bases are TGTGCCAGCAGCTTAGGGTACGTGAACACTGAAGCTTTCTTT. As protein: CASSLGYVNTEAFF.

In nucleotides, the CDR3 is TGCGCCAGCAGGGCCGGGACAAGTCGCGGCACAGATACGCAGTATTTT. It translates to CASRAGTSRGTDTQYF. The rearrangement links TRBV5-1 to TRBJ2-3; D possibly corresponds to TRBD1 (6 bases). The CDR3 covers 16 residues. The V gene lost 5 bases and the J gene lost 1 base, with 17 bases spanning the gap. Germline V lookup: CDR1 SGHRS, CDR2 YFSETQ.